Listed below are T cell receptor beta chains from one sample, sequenced in a study of response to subunit inactivated influenza vaccine. TCRdb independently ran MiXCR on the RT-PCR reads; one entry per CDR3 protein. The table has 500,000 or so distinct CDR3 sequences, about 10% seen once. The sample here was PBMCs from blood, taken roughly 47 days after vaccination. These receptors were collected from a man aged 50 to 59 who received an inactivated influenza vaccine. CDR3s include the opening cysteine and the closing phenylalanine or tryptophan. Fields, in order: CDR3 length, clone size, J gene, D gene, V gene, CDR3 DNA, CDR3 protein. The D gene is left open where the match is weak. The size field is filled for only some rows; it gives once, few, many or a size class.

len: 15; abundance: .; j_gene: TRBJ2-7; d_gene: .; v_gene: TRBV12-3/TRBV12-4; CDR3nt: TGTGCCAGCAGTCCCCGACTAGGGACCTCTATCGAGCAGTACTTC; CDR3aa: CASSPRLGTSIEQYF
len: 13; abundance: few; j_gene: TRBJ1-5; d_gene: .; v_gene: TRBV3-1; CDR3nt: TGTGCCAGCAGCCCCATCGGGGTTCAGCCCCAGCATTTT; CDR3aa: CASSPIGVQPQHF
len: 16; abundance: .; j_gene: TRBJ2-1; d_gene: TRBD2; v_gene: TRBV20-1; CDR3nt: TGCAGTGCTCGGCCGCGCCTAGCGGGAGGGGGCGATGAGCAGTTCTTC; CDR3aa: CSARPRLAGGGDEQFF
len: 12; abundance: .; j_gene: TRBJ1-2; d_gene: .; v_gene: TRBV5-6; CDR3nt: TGTGCCAGCAGCTTGCCGGCGATCGGCTACACCTTC; CDR3aa: CASSLPAIGYTF
len: 15; abundance: many; j_gene: TRBJ2-1; d_gene: TRBD2; v_gene: TRBV10-3; CDR3nt: TGTGCCATCAGTGCCGCGACTAGCTCCAACAATGAGCAGTTCTTC; CDR3aa: CAISAATSSNNEQFF
len: 13; abundance: few; j_gene: TRBJ2-1; d_gene: TRBD1; v_gene: TRBV20-1; CDR3nt: TGCAGTGCTAGAAGGACAGGGTTCAATGAGCAGTTCTTC; CDR3aa: CSARRTGFNEQFF
len: 13; abundance: .; j_gene: TRBJ2-1; d_gene: TRBD2; v_gene: TRBV29-1; CDR3nt: TGCAGCGTTGACGGGACTAGGATACATGAGCAGTTCTTC; CDR3aa: CSVDGTRIHEQFF
len: 14; abundance: .; j_gene: TRBJ2-7; d_gene: TRBD2; v_gene: TRBV12-3/TRBV12-4; CDR3nt: TGTGCCAGCAGTACAGCGGGAAGGTCCTACGAGCAGTACTTC; CDR3aa: CASSTAGRSYEQYF
len: 14; abundance: few; j_gene: TRBJ2-7; d_gene: TRBD2; v_gene: TRBV20-1; CDR3nt: TGCAGTGCTAGCGCTAGCGGGGGATCCTACGAGCAGTACTTC; CDR3aa: CSASASGGSYEQYF
len: 15; abundance: many; j_gene: TRBJ2-7; d_gene: .; v_gene: TRBV10-3; CDR3nt: TGTGCCATCAGTAGTGGGGCAGCGCGTTCCTACGAGCAGTACTTC; CDR3aa: CAISSGAARSYEQYF
len: 16; abundance: few; j_gene: TRBJ2-2; d_gene: TRBD1; v_gene: TRBV5-5; CDR3nt: TGTGCCAGCAGCTTTCGGCAGGGGGTGGACACCGGGGAGCTGTTTTTT; CDR3aa: CASSFRQGVDTGELFF
len: 14; abundance: .; j_gene: TRBJ2-2; d_gene: TRBD2; v_gene: TRBV20-1; CDR3nt: TGCAGTGCGCCCGGGACTAGCATTGGCGGGGAGCTGTTTTTT; CDR3aa: CSAPGTSIGGELFF
len: 16; abundance: few; j_gene: TRBJ2-5; d_gene: TRBD2; v_gene: TRBV29-1; CDR3nt: TGCAGCGTTGAATTTTTAGCGGGGGACTCCTCAGAGACCCAGTACTTC; CDR3aa: CSVEFLAGDSSETQYF
len: 17; abundance: .; j_gene: TRBJ1-4; d_gene: TRBD1; v_gene: TRBV2; CDR3nt: TGTGCCAGCGATACACCGGGACAGGGGGTCTTTAATGAAAAACTGTTTTTT; CDR3aa: CASDTPGQGVFNEKLFF